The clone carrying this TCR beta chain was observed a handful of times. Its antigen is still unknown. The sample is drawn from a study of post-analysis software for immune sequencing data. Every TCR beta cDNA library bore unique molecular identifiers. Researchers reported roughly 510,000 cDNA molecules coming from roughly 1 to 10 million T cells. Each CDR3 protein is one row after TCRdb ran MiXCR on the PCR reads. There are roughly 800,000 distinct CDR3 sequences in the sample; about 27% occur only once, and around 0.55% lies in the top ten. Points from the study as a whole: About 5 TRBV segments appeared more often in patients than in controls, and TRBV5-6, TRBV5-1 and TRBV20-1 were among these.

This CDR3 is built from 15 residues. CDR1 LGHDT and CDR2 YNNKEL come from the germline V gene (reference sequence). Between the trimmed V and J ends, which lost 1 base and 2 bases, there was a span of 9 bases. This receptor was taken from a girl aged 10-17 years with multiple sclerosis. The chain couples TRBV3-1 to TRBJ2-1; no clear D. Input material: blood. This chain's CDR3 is CASSQVPDTYNEQFF. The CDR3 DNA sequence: TGTGCCAGCAGCCAAGTTCCAGACACCTACAATGAGCAGTTCTTC.